Sequencing of this T cell receptor beta chain was carried out in a study of memory CD4+ T cells and cytomegalovirus serostatus (dated by TCRdb to between 2017 and 2020). For the wider study: A total of 33 healthy Belgian adults, of whom 9 were CMV seropositive and about 24 were CMV seronegative, were included in the cohort. The study sequenced CD4+ memory TCRbeta repertoires of a Belgian cohort with known cytomegalovirus serostatus to replicate a published TCR-based CMV serostatus classifier. What the research found in general, with its limitations: For CMV serostatus prediction, a median bootstrapped AUC of about 0.94 was reached with the original framework, and a median bootstrapped AUC of about 0.91 was reached with a US-trained random forest. A median bootstrapped AUC of roughly 0.94 with a 95% CI of 0.76-1.00 was achieved on the Belgian cohort by the original-framework classifier. The results were interpreted as suggesting that the CMV-associated TCR signature is mostly present in the CD4+ memory repertoire. Unlike the original study, which covered naive and memory CD4+ and CD8+ populations, the Belgian study sequenced only CD4+CD45RO+ memory cells. Among the roughly 160 previously reported CMV-associated TCRbeta sequences, 67 showed up in the CD4+ memory repertoires, with each one found in between one and five individuals.

The Quick-DNA Microprep Kit was used to extract genomic DNA from the sorted cells. Amplification of TCRbeta DNA was done with the immunoSEQ hsTCRbeta kit, following the protocol from the manufacturer. An Illumina MiSeq instrument was used to sequence the TCRbeta libraries. Regarding the original processing steps: After out-of-frame sequences were removed, 2,204,828 distinct TCRbeta sequences remained, averaging about 61,000 per individual. Each individual was scored by the count of 150 to 200 previously reported CMV-associated TCRbeta sequences and the total productive distinct TCRbeta count. A beta-binomial model was reimplemented in Python, and random forests from scikit-learn, run with default parameters, were trained on data from the US cohort. Classifier performance on the Belgian cohort was reported as the median AUC with percentile confidence intervals calculated over 10,000 bootstrap iterations. Drawn from immuneACCESS, this table holds only the in-frame rearrangements with V and J called that TCRdb kept. Clones are partly lost; checked studies trace under half to an unresolved V gene and leave the rest unexplained. The V and J calls and clone size were taken over from that table, and D and trimming were inferred from the DNA. The sample table shows approximately 47,000 clones, and 75% to 85% are seen once. In total, the top ten clones hold 0.75% to 1% of the sample.

In regard to this clone: Its antigen remains undetermined. Base-call qualities are not available, and no considerably larger clone is one nucleotide away.

Single viable CD3+CD4+CD8-CD45RO+ cells were sorted as memory CD4+ T cells on a FACSAria II. CMV serostatus was determined using a Roche Elecsys assay that detects serum IgG against CMV pp150, pp28, p38 and p52. After the samples were thawed, total CD4+ T cells were enriched through positive selection using CD4 magnetic microbeads. The samples came from a different study that was designed specifically to examine the CD4+ T cell memory repertoire. Following standard operating procedures, peripheral blood mononuclear cells were isolated and cryopreserved, while serum was kept at -80 degrees C. Staining used CD3-PerCP (BW264/56), CD4-APC (RPA-T4), CD45RO-PE (UCHT1) and CD8-Pacific Orange (3B5) antibodies, with Sytox blue excluding non-viable cells. The sequence was obtained from an adult in good health and CMV-seronegative. Material for sequencing was memory CD4+ T cells from blood.

The CDR3 here reads CAWTRDSNLATF. The DNA reads TGTGCCTGGACTAGGGACAGCAACCTAGCCACCTTC. This chain joins TRBV30 to TRBJ1-2; TRBD1 lines up with 7 middle nucleotides. The germline V gene (reference sequence) supplies CDR1 GTSNPN and CDR2 SVGIG. V is pruned by 4 bases and J by 13 bases, leaving 12 bases of the junction without a gene match. Counted from cysteine to phenylalanine, this CDR3 has 12 amino acids. The entry retains the CDR3 DNA only, 36 bases that are in frame from base 1. When the CDR3 is completed using the reference TRBV30 and TRBJ1-2 genes on either side, the full variable domain is SQTIHQWPATLVQPVGSPLSLECTVEGTSNPNLYWYRQAAGRGLQLLFYSVGIGQISSEVPQNLSASRPQDRQFILSSKKLLLSDSGFYLCAWTRDSNLATFGSGTRLTVV.